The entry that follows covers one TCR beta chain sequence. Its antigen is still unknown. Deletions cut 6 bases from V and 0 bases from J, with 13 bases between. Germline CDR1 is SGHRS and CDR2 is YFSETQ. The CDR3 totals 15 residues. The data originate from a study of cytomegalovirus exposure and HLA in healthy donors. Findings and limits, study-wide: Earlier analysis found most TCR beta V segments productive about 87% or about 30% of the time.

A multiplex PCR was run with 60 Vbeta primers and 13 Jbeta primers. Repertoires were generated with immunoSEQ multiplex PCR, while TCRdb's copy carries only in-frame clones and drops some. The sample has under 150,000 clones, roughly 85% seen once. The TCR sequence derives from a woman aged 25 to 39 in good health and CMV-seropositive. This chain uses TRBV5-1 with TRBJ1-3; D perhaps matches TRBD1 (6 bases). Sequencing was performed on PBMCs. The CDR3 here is CASTKDSTSGNTIYF. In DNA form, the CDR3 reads TGCGCCAGCACCAAGGACAGTACCTCTGGAAACACCATATATTTT. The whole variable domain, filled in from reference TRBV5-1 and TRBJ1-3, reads KAGVTQTPRYLIKTRGQQVTLSCSPISGHRSVSWYQQTPGQGLQFLFEYFSETQRNKGNFPGRFSGRQFSNSRSEMNVSTLELGDSALYLCASTKDSTSGNTIYFGEGSWLTVV.